Listed below are T cell receptor beta chains from one sample, sequenced in a study of identical twins. MiXCR, applied by TCRdb to the 5' RACE reads, yields one record per CDR3 protein. The sample records 1.5 million to 2 million distinct CDR3 sequences, about 32% being singletons. What was sequenced was cord blood. Receptors originate from a newborn girl in good health. The CDR3 runs from the conserved cysteine through the conserved F or W.

J	length	V	CDR3
TRBJ2-1	14	TRBV18	CASSPRATYNEQFF
TRBJ2-5	14	TRBV3-1	CASSPGGFRETQYF
TRBJ2-7	14	TRBV6-5	CASTRDVGPGEQYF
TRBJ2-1	15	TRBV28	CASSPGAGVYNEQFF
TRBJ1-2	14	TRBV6-6	CASSYLAGSYGYTF
TRBJ2-3	20	TRBV4-2	CASSQEVPIGSGLSTDTQYF
TRBJ1-6	16	TRBV7-9	CASSFRSGTDNSPLHF
TRBJ2-1	11	TRBV11-2	CASSLVGWQFF
TRBJ2-7	16	TRBV20-1	CSARKKKDGSSYEQYF
.	13	TRBV27	CAIAPGQGYEQYF
TRBJ1-6	14	TRBV6-6	CASRQGTASSPLHF
TRBJ1-2	11	TRBV30	CAWSSTYGYTF
TRBJ2-1	18	TRBV5-1	CASSLGAGSFPINNEQFF
TRBJ2-1	15	TRBV9	CASSVGTSGLNEQFF
TRBJ2-7	12	TRBV2	CASRTSVCEQYF
TRBJ1-5	16	TRBV2	CASSAMAAGPPQPQHF
TRBJ2-3	16	TRBV13	CASSLFDRGGTDTQYF
TRBJ2-5	14	TRBV18	CASSPPDSPGTQYF
TRBJ1-2	16	TRBV4-1	CASSQAARGKGYGYTF
TRBJ2-7	18	TRBV18	CASSPLPPWRGSAYEQYF
TRBJ2-1	15	TRBV20-1	CSAKRLAGAPNEQFF
TRBJ2-3	17	TRBV11-2	CASSPFLTGGATDTQYF
.	18	TRBV10-3	CAISPSTSGSSRRNEQYF
TRBJ2-4	11	TRBV29-1	CSVAGKNIQYF
.	15	TRBV6-6	CARGIGDRGSNEQYF
TRBJ1-2	12	TRBV3-1	CASSQDKGGYTF